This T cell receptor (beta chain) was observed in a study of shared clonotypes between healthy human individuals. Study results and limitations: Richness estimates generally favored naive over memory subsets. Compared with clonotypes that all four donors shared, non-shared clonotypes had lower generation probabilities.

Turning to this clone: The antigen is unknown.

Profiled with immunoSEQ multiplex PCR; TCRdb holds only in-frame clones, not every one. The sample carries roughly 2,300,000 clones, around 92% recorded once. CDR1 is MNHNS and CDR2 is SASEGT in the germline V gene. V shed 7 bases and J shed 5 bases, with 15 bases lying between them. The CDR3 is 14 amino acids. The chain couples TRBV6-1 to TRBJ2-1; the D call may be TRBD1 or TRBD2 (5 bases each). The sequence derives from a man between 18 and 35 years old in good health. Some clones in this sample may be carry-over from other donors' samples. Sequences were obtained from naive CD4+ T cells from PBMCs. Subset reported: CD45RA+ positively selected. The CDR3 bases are TGTGCCAGCATCAGGCTGACGGGACACAATGAGCAGTTCTTC. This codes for CASIRLTGHNEQFF.